The entry below gives a single T cell receptor (beta chain) sequence along with its context. In this sample, this clone turned up once. The antigen this receptor binds is unknown. It has no much larger one-base neighbor in the sample; base qualities were not kept. This record belongs to a study of cytomegalovirus exposure and HLA in healthy donors (dated 2017 in TCRdb). Study-wide context: According to a later analysis, one platform produced both the 120 validation repertoires and the 666 repertoires of the first cohort. A separate validation cohort of over a hundred different subjects was used in addition to the approximately 610-subject first cohort. High-throughput TCR immunosequencing, statistical association of individual TCRs with disease status, and machine learning were combined to predict cytomegalovirus infection status. The study aimed to test whether signatures of past pathogen exposure could be identified by cataloging public T cell receptors. Study-wide conclusions, independent of this receptor: According to the authors, the approach could potentially be generalized to other disease states and immunological phenotypes. A total of 150 or so TCR beta chains were listed by the study as associated with cytomegalovirus. A few of the identified cytomegalovirus-associated TCR beta chains were confirmed in vitro to be specific for cytomegalovirus antigens. In a later analysis, TCRs clustered in the first cohort were found to also tend to co-occur in the approximately 120 validation repertoires, with approximately 95% of cluster scores above 0. All 110 or so repertoires were used to score co-occurrence in the validation cohort in a later analysis, because that analysis had no HLA typing for the cohort. The classifier was reported to diagnose cytomegalovirus status with high specificity and sensitivity in both the original cohort and the validation cohort. Across donors, most TCR sequences were observed very rarely, whereas some public TCRs were present in many individuals.

The library was made by the immunoSEQ multiplex PCR assay. Per the source publication's procedure: A statistical classification framework was developed to diagnose cytomegalovirus status using the catalog of TCR beta chain sequences. TCRdb stores this immuneACCESS table with in-frame sequences only. Part of the clones is absent; in the studies checked, under half of the shortfall reflects unresolved V genes, and no reason is known for the rest. Clonal size and the V and J genes are those of that table, whereas D and trimming came from the DNA. Counted in this sample were roughly 120,000 clones; about 83% of them appeared once. The top ten clonotypes cover roughly 2% of the sample. Donors formed part of the validation cohort, which comprised 120 subjects and was distinct from the first cohort of several hundred subjects. This receptor was obtained from a young woman in good health and CMV-seronegative. Sequencing was done on a sample of PBMCs.

The CDR3 region reads CASSITSGGASEQFF. The bases are TGTGCCAGCAGTATAACTAGCGGGGGGGCCAGTGAGCAGTTCTTC. Rearrangement joined TRBV6-1 to TRBJ2-1; 13 bases in the junction line up with TRBD2. Trimming leaves V shorter by 5 bases and J shorter by 9 bases, with the junction holding 7 bases beyond the gene matches. The germline V gene specifies MNHNS as CDR1 and SASEGT as CDR2. Spanning cysteine to phenylalanine, the CDR3 consists of 15 amino acids. Only the CDR3 region is kept as DNA, spanning 45 bases read in frame from base 1.